This entry is about one TCR beta chain. This sample was taken from a study of read filtering for tumor transcriptome and immune sequencing. Study background: Revised staging placed about 8 patients in R-ISS I, roughly 17 in II, more than five in III.

This library used roughly 370 ng RNA and molecular barcoded adaptors spanning alpha/delta and beta/gamma chains. TCRdb reprocessed the reads with MiXCR, giving one entry per CDR3 protein. The sample lists tens of thousands of distinct CDR3 sequences, around 20% occurring once. CDR3 length: 16 amino acids. V trimming: 5 bases; J trimming: 3 bases; junction bases outside the gene matches: 8. Germline CDR1 reads MDHEN; CDR2 reads SYDVKM. The receptor was isolated from a donor older than 35 with multiple myeloma. The chain employs TRBV28 and TRBJ2-3; 10 nucleotides align to TRBD1. Source material: a population of CD138-negative cells sorted from bone marrow. The CDR3 sequence: CASSPYRTGGTDTQYF. The DNA of the CDR3 is TGTGCCAGCAGTCCGTACCGGACAGGGGGGACAGATACGCAGTATTTT. The full variable domain, completed using reference TRBV28 and TRBJ2-3, is DVKVTQSSRYLVKRTGEKVFLECVQDMDHENMFWYRQDPGLGLRLIYFSYDVKMKEKGDIPEGYSVSREKKERFSLILESASTNQTSMYLCASSPYRTGGTDTQYFGPGTRLTVL.